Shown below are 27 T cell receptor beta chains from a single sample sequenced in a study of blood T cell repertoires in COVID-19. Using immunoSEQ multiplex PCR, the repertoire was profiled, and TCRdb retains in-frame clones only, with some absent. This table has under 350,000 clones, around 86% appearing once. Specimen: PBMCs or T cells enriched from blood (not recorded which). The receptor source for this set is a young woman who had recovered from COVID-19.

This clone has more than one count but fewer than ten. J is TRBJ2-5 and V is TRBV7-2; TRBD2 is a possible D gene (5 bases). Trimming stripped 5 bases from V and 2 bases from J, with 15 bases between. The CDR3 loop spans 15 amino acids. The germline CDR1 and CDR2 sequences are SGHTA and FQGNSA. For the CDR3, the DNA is TGTGCCAGCAGCCAACAACTCGGGGAACAAGAGACCCAGTACTTC. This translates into CASSQQLGEQETQYF.

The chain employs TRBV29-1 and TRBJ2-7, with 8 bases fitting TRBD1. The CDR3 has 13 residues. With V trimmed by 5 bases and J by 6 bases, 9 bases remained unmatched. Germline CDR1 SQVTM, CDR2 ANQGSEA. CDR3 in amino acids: CSVTGTGSSEQYF. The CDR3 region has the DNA TGCAGCGTTACCGGGACAGGTTCTTCCGAGCAGTACTTC.

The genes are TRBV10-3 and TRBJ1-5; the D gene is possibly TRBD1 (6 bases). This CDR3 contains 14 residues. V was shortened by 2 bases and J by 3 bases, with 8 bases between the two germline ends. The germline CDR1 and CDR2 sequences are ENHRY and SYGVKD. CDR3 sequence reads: CAISEGQNNQPQHF. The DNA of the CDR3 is TGTGCCATCAGTGAGGGACAGAACAATCAGCCCCAGCATTTT.

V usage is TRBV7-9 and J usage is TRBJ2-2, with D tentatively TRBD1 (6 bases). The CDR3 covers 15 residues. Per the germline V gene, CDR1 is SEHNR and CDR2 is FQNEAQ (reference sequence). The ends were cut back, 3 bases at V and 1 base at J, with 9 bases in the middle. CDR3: CASSFQDRNTGELFF. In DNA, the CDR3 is TGTGCCAGCAGCTTTCAGGACAGGAACACCGGGGAGCTGTTTTTT.

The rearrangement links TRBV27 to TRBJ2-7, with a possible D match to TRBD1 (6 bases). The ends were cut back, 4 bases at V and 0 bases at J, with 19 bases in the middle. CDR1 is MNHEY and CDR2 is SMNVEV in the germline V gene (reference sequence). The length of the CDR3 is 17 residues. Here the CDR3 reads CASSSPSDRLHSYEQYF. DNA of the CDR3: TGTGCCAGCAGTTCCCCATCGGACAGACTGCACTCCTACGAGCAGTACTTC.

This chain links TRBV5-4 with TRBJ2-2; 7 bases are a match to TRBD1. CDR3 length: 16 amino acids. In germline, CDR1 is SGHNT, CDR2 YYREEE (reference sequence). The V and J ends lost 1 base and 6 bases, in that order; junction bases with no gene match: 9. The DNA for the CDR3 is TGTGCCAGCAGCTTGAACAGGGGTGTCCTCGCCGGGGAGCTGTTTTTT. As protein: CASSLNRGVLAGELFF.

The CDR3 bases are TGCAGCGTTGAAGAGAAAGGGGGGGGCGGGACAGATACGCAGTATTTT. Its translation: CSVEEKGGGGTDTQYF. The chain has TRBV29-1 and TRBJ2-3; a weak D match, TRBD2 (7 bases). Trimming removed 0 bases at V and 3 bases at J, with 16 bases between. CDR1 and CDR2 from the germline V gene are SQVTM and ANQGSEA. The CDR3 consists of 16 residues.

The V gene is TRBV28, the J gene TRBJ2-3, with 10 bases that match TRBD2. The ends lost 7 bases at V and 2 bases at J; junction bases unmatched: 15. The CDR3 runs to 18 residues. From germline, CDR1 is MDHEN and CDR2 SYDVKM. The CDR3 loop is CASNLTPGTSVLTDTQYF. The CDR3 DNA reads TGTGCCAGCAACCTTACACCCGGGACTAGCGTACTCACAGATACGCAGTATTTT.

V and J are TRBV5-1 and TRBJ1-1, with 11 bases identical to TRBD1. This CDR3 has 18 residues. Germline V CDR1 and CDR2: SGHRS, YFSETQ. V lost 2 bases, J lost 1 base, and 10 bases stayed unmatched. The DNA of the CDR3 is TGCGCCAGCAGCTTCTACTGGGACAGGGGGTTGGCGAACACTGAAGCTTTCTTT. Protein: CASSFYWDRGLANTEAFF.

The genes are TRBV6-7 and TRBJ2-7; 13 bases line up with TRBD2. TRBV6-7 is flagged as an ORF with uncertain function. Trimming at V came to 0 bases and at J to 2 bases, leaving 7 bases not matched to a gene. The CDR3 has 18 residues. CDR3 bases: TGTGCCAGCAGTTACTCTTCTAGGACTAGCGGGAGTCCCTACGAGCAGTACTTC. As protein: CASSYSSRTSGSPYEQYF.

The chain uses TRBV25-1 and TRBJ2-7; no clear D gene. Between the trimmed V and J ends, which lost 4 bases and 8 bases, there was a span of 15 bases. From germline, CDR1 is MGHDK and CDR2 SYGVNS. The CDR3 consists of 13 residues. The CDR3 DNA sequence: TGTGCCAGCAGTGCGGCAGGTGGGCCGCAGCAGTACTTC. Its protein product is CASSAAGGPQQYF.

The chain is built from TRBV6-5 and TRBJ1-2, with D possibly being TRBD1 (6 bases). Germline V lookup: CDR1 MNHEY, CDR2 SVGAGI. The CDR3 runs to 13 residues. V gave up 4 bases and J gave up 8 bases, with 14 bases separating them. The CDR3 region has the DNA TGTGCCAGCAGTTTTCAGGGGCCCGGGGGCTACACCTTC. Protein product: CASSFQGPGGYTF.

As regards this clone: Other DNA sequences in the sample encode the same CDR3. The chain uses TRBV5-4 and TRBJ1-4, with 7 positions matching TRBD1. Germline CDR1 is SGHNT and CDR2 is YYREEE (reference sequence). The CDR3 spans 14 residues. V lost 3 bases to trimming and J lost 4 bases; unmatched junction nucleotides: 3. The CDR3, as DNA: TGTGCCAGCAGCTCGCAGGGGGGTAATGAAAAACTGTTTTTT. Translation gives CASSSQGGNEKLFF. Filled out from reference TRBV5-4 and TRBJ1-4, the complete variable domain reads ETGVTQSPTHLIKTRGQQVTLRCSSQSGHNTVSWYQQALGQGPQFIFQYYREEENGRGNFPPRFSGLQFPNYSSELNVNALELDDSALYLCASSSQGGNEKLFFGSGTQLSVL.

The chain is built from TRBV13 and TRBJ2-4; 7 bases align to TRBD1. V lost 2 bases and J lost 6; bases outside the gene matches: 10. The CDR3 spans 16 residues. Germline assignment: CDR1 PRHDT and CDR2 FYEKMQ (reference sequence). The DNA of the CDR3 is TGTGCCAGCAGCTTATACCCCAGCCGGGACAGAAACATTCAGTACTTC. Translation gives CASSLYPSRDRNIQYF.

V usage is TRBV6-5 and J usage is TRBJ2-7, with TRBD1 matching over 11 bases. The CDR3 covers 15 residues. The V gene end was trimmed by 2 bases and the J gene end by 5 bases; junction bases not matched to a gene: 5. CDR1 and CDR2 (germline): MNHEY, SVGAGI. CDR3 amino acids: CASSYGQGATHEQYF. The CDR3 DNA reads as TGTGCCAGCAGTTACGGACAGGGGGCGACCCACGAGCAGTACTTC.

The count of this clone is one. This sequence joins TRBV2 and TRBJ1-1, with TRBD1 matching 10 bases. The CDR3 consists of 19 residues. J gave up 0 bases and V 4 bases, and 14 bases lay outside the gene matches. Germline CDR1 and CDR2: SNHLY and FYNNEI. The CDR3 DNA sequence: TGTGCCAGCAGTGGGACAGGGGGAACATTCCGAATCATGAACACTGAAGCTTTCTTT. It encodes CASSGTGGTFRIMNTEAFF.

CDR3 in amino acids: CASRPRMGLYQETQYF. The CDR3 nucleotides read TGTGCCAGCAGACCTCGGATGGGCCTGTACCAAGAGACCCAGTACTTC. The V gene is TRBV3-1 (or the pseudogene TRBV3-2), the J gene TRBJ2-5; unclear D gene. The germline V and J ends were trimmed by 6 bases and 0 bases, with 17 bases remaining between them. Germline CDR1 is LGHDT and CDR2 is YNNKEL (reference sequence). The CDR3 runs 16 residues.

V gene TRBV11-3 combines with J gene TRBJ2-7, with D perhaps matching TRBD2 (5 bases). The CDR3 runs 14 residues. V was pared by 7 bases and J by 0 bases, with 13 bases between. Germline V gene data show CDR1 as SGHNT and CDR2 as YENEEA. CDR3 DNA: TGTGCCAGCACACTCACGGGGAACTCCTACGAGCAGTACTTC. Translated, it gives CASTLTGNSYEQYF.

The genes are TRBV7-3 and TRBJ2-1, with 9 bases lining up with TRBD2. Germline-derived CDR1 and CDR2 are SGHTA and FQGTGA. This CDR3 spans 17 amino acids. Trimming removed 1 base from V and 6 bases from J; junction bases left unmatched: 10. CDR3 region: CASSLMPGTSSLNEQFF. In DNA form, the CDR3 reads TGTGCCAGCAGCTTAATGCCCGGGACTAGCAGTCTCAATGAGCAGTTCTTC.

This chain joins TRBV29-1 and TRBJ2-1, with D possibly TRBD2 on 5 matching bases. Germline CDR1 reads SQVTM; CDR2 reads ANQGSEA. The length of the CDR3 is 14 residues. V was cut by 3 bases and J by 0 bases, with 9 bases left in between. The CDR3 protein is CSVDSAGSYNEQFF. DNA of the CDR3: TGCAGCGTTGATTCGGCGGGCTCCTACAATGAGCAGTTCTTC.

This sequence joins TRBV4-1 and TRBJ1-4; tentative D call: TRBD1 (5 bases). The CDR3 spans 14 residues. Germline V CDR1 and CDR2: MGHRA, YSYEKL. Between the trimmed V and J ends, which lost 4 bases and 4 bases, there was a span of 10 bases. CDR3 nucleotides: TGCGCCAGCAGCCTGACAGAGATTAATGAAAAACTGTTTTTT. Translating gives CASSLTEINEKLFF.

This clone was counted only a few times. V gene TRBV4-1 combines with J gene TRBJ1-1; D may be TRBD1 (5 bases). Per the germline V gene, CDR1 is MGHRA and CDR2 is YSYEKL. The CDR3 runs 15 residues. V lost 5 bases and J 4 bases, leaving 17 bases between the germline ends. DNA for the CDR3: TGCGCCAGCAGCGTCCAGGGCGAGCGGGGCACTGAAGCTTTCTTT. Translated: CASSVQGERGTEAFF.

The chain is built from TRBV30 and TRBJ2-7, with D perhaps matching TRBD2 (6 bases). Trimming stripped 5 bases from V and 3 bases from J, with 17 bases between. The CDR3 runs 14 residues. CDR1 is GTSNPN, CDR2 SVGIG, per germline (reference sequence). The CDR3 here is CAWGTGGRFYEQYF. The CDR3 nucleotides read TGTGCCTGGGGCACAGGTGGGAGGTTCTACGAGCAGTACTTC.

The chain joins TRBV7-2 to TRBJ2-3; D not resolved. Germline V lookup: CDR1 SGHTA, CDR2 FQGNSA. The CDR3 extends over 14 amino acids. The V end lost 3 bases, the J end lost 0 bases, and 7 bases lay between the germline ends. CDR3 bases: TGTGCCAGCAGCTTGGCCCAGAGCACAGATACGCAGTATTTT. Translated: CASSLAQSTDTQYF.

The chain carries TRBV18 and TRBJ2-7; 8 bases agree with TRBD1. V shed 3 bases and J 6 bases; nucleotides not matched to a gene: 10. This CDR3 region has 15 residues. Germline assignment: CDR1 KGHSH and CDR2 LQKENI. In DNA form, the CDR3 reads TGTGCCAGCTCACCTTCCGGGACAGGACCTACCGAGCAGTACTTC. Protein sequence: CASSPSGTGPTEQYF.

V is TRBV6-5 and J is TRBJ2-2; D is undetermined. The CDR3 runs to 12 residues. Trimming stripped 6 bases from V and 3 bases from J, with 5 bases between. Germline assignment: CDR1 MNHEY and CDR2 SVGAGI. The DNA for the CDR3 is TGTGCCAGCAGGGAGTACACCGGGGAGCTGTTTTTT. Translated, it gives CASREYTGELFF.

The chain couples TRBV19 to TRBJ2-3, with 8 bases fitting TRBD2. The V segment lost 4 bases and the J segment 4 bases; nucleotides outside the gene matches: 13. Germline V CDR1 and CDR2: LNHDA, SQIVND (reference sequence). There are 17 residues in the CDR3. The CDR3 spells CASSTLLGAGGADTQYF. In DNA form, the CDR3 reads TGTGCCAGTAGTACCCTCCTCGGCGCGGGGGGCGCAGATACGCAGTATTTT.